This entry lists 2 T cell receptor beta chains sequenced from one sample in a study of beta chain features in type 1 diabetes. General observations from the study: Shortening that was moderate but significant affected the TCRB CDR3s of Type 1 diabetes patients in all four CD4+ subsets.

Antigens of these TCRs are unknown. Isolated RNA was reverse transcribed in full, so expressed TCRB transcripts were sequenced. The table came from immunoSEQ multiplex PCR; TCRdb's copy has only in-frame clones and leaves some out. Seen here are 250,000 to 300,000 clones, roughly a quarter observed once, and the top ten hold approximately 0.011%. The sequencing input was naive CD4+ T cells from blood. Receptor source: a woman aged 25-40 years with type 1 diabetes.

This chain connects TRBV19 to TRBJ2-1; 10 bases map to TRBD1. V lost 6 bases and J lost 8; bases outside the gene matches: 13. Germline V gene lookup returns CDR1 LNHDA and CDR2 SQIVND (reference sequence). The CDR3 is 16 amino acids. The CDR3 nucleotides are TGTGCCAGTAGCACAACCGGGACAGGGGCTGTAGATGAGCAGTTCTTC. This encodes CASSTTGTGAVDEQFF.

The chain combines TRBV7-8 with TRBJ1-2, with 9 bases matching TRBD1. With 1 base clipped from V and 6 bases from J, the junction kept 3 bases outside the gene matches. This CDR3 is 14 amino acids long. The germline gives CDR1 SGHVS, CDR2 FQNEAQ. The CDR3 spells CASSLVQGADGYTF. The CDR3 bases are TGTGCCAGCAGCTTAGTACAGGGGGCAGATGGCTACACCTTC.